The 20 T cell receptor beta chains in this list originate from one sample, sequenced in a study of CD4 and CD8 cells across lung adenocarcinoma regions. TCRdb reprocessed the PCR reads via MiXCR and lists one record per CDR3 protein. The top ten clones hold roughly half of a sample with about 25,000 distinct CDR3 sequences, around 56% of them seen once. Sequenced input: CD8+ T cells from the center of a lung tumor. These receptor sequences come from a male donor with lung adenocarcinoma. The CD4 and CD8 labels of this study may be unreliable.

This chain joins TRBV14 and TRBJ2-5; 8 bases fit TRBD1. The end of the DNA is better explained by TRBJ2-7, so the J call may be wrong. The CDR3 is 14 residues long. CDR1 is SGHDN, CDR2 FVKESK, per germline. The CDR3 spells CASSQTGARYEQYF. CDR3 nucleotides: TGTGCCAGCAGCCAGACAGGGGCGCGCTACGAGCAGTACTTC.

The chain carries TRBV2 and TRBJ2-1, with unresolved D. CDR1 and CDR2 from the germline V gene are SNHLY and FYNNEI. The CDR3 totals 14 residues. Trimming stripped 5 bases from V and 5 bases from J, with 13 bases between. The CDR3 nucleotides read TGTGCCAGCAGTCGGTCCCAATCTCACAATGAGCAGTTCTTC. Its protein is CASSRSQSHNEQFF.

The sample holds many counts of this clonotype. The chain joins TRBV6-1 to TRBJ2-1; perhaps TRBD2 as D (7 bases). Trimming took 8 bases from V and 3 from J, leaving 26 bases between them. This CDR3 comprises 18 residues. Germline V gives CDR1 MNHNS, CDR2 SASEGT. DNA of the CDR3: TGTGCCAGCGGAGGGGGGGGCGGGGCCGACAGACACTACAATGAGCAGTTCTTC. This translates into CASGGGGGADRHYNEQFF.

By frequency in the sample, this clonotype is medium-sized. This sequence joins TRBV6-5 and TRBJ2-2; the match to TRBD2 covers 7 bases. V was clipped by 6 bases and J by 3 bases; unmatched bases: 13. This CDR3 is 17 amino acids long. CDR1 and CDR2 (germline): MNHEY, SVGAGI. CDR3 residues: CASRGGGSGVDTGELFF. CDR3 sequence (DNA): TGTGCCAGCAGGGGGGGGGGGTCGGGGGTCGACACCGGGGAGCTGTTTTTT.

The chain carries TRBV7-2 and TRBJ1-2, with D possibly being TRBD1 (5 bases). In germline, CDR1 is SGHTA, CDR2 FQGNSA. CDR3 length equals 13 residues. Deletions cut 5 bases from V and 6 bases from J, with 13 bases between. This CDR3 reads CASSPGTGNGYTF. Written as DNA, the CDR3 is TGTGCCAGCAGCCCCGGGACCGGAAATGGCTACACCTTC.

This clonotype appeared a few times. V usage is TRBV20-1 and J usage is TRBJ2-3; D is unresolved. Per germline, CDR1 DFQATT and CDR2 SNEGSKA (reference sequence). CDR3 length: 14 residues. V was clipped by 1 base and J by 5 bases, with 13 bases between them. Here the CDR3 reads CSARVPGRVDTQYF. The CDR3 nucleotides read TGCAGTGCTAGAGTCCCGGGCCGGGTAGATACGCAGTATTTT.

This rearrangement joins TRBV10-1 to TRBJ2-4; 8 positions agree with TRBD1. Trimming at V came to 8 bases and at J to 13 bases, leaving 19 bases not matched to a gene. CDR1 is WNHNN and CDR2 is SYGVQD in the germline V gene (reference sequence). This CDR3 is built from 15 residues. In nucleotides, the CDR3 is TGCGCCAGCGGGGACAGGCTGTGGGCCAAAAACACGCAGTACTTC. It codes for CASGDRLWAKNTQYF.

This clonotype was detected once. The chain links TRBV6-1 to TRBJ2-3, with D possibly called TRBD1 or TRBD2 (6 bases each). Trimming took off 6 bases at V and 0 bases at J, with 19 bases between the two ends. This CDR3 is 17 amino acids long. The germline gives CDR1 MNHNS, CDR2 SASEGT. The CDR3 region is CASRGGRGYRSTDTQYF. CDR3 nucleotides: TGTGCCAGCAGGGGGGGCCGGGGCTACCGTAGCACAGATACGCAGTATTTT.

The gene calls are TRBV7-8 and TRBJ2-1; possible D gene TRBD2, 5 bases. Germline V gives CDR1 SGHVS, CDR2 FQNEAQ. This CDR3 is built from 18 residues. V was cut by 1 base and J by 0 bases, with 16 bases left in between. The DNA for the CDR3 is TGTGCCAGCAGCTTAGGACACCAGCGGAGGAGCTCCTACAATGAGCAGTTCTTC. It translates to CASSLGHQRRSSYNEQFF.

Comments on this clonotype: Sequence at one end of the junction differs from germline and may be a read error. This chain connects TRBV7-2 to TRBJ2-4; TRBD2 might be the D (6 bases). This CDR3 spans 15 amino acids. Germline V CDR1 and CDR2: SGHTA, FQGNSA. DNA for the CDR3: TGTGCCCGCGGCTTGGGGTCGGGAGCCAAAAACACGCAGTATTTC. Its translation is CARGLGSGAKNTQYF.

This clonotype was observed many times. The V gene is TRBV6-1, the J gene TRBJ2-5, with 8 nucleotides matching TRBD1. CDR1 is MNHNS, CDR2 SASEGT, per germline. The V gene end was trimmed by 6 bases and the J gene end by 2 bases; junction bases not matched to a gene: 8. CDR3 size: 15 residues. CDR3 protein: CASSRTRTGQETQYF. The CDR3 nucleotides are TGTGCCAGCAGCCGAACCCGGACAGGGCAAGAGACCCAGTACTTC.

DNA of the CDR3: TGTGCCACGGGGCCCGGCGGCCGAGACCAAGAGACCCAGTACTTC. Residues: CATGPGGRDQETQYF. The V and J genes are TRBV14 and TRBJ2-5; D may correspond to TRBD1 or TRBD2 (5 bases each). V was trimmed by 10 bases and J by 0 bases, leaving 18 bases between them. In germline, CDR1 is SGHDN, CDR2 FVKESK. The CDR3 has 15 residues. Drawing the rest from reference TRBV14 and TRBJ2-5, the complete variable domain is EAGVTQFPSHSVIEKGQTVTLRCDPISGHDNLYWYRRVMGKEIKFLLHFVKESKQDESGMPNNRFLAERTGGTYSTLKVQPAELEDSGVYFCATGPGGRDQETQYFGPGTRLLVL.

This clonotype was observed at least ten times. This rearrangement joins TRBV6-1 to TRBJ2-2; weak D call: TRBD1 (5 bases). Germline V gene data show CDR1 as MNHNS and CDR2 as SASEGT. V lost 0 bases and J lost 7, with 9 bases in between. The length of the CDR3 is 14 residues. The CDR3 loop is CASSEAVGVGELFF. The CDR3 DNA is TGTGCCAGCAGTGAAGCGGTAGGGGTCGGGGAGCTGTTTTTT.

The V call is TRBV6-5, the J call TRBJ2-5; possibly TRBD2 for D (5 bases). The end of the DNA aligns better with TRBJ2-1, so the J call may be wrong. CDR1 is MNHEY, CDR2 SVGAGI, per germline. The CDR3 has 12 amino acids. The CDR3 coding sequence is TGTGCCAGCAGTTACCGGGGAAGGGAGCAGTTCTTC. Its translation is CASSYRGREQFF.

The genes are TRBV6-1 and TRBJ2-1; TRBD1 aligns across 7 bases. Per the germline V gene, CDR1 is MNHNS and CDR2 is SASEGT. Losses at the gene ends were 6 bases for V and 12 bases for J; bases not matched to a gene: 26. The CDR3 is 18 residues long. CDR3 sequence: CASSTRNRGLRNQEVQFF. For the CDR3, the DNA is TGTGCCAGCAGCACAAGGAACAGGGGATTACGCAATCAGGAGGTGCAGTTCTTC.

Of note for this clonotype: A junction boundary mismatches the germline segment, possibly from a read error. The chain links TRBV27 to TRBJ2-4, with D possibly called TRBD1 or TRBD2 (5 bases each). Looked up from germline, CDR1 is MNHEY and CDR2 is SMNVEV (reference sequence). The CDR3 consists of 16 residues. This CDR3 is CASRVLGLGAKNTQYF. The CDR3 coding sequence is TGTGCCAGCCGCGTACTGGGGCTGGGAGCCAAAAACACGCAGTATTTC.

As concerns this clonotype: The junction shows a germline mismatch at one end, possibly a read error. This sequence joins TRBV6-5 and TRBJ2-3, with D unclear. Germline CDR1 MNHEY, CDR2 SVGAGI. The CDR3 covers 17 residues. The CDR3 spells CASSYTGYRDFPNTQFF. The CDR3 DNA reads TGTGCCAGCAGTTACACCGGTTACCGTGACTTCCCCAATACGCAGTTTTTT.

At least ten counts were recorded for this clonotype. V usage is TRBV6-1 and J usage is TRBJ1-4, with no clear D. Trimming took off 3 bases at V and 4 bases at J, with 9 bases between the two ends. CDR1 is MNHNS and CDR2 is SASEGT in the germline V gene. The CDR3 is made up of 14 amino acids. The CDR3 coding sequence is TGTGCCAGCAGTGAGGGGAGCGGTAATGAAAAACTGTTTTTT. Translation gives CASSEGSGNEKLFF.

Ten or more counts support this clonotype. The rearrangement joins TRBV7-2 to TRBJ1-3; maybe TRBD1 (6 bases). The CDR3 is 15 amino acids. Germline V gives CDR1 SGHTA, CDR2 FQGNSA. With 5 bases removed from V and 4 bases from J, the gap between germline ends came to 15 bases. The CDR3: CASSIDRLTGNTIYF. The DNA of the CDR3 is TGTGCCAGCAGCATCGACAGGCTCACAGGAAACACCATATATTTT.

The rearrangement joins TRBV9 to TRBJ2-3; 10 bases fit TRBD1. The CDR3 runs to 17 residues. V shed 0 bases and J 7 bases; nucleotides not matched to a gene: 11. The germline CDR1 and CDR2 sequences are SGDLS and YYNGEE. In DNA, the CDR3 is TGTGCCAGCAGCGTAGGTCCATCCGGGACAGGGGTATATACGCAGTATTTT. The encoded protein is CASSVGPSGTGVYTQYF.